This passage covers 6 T cell receptor beta chains from one sample sequenced in a study of shared clonotypes between healthy human individuals (dated by TCRdb to the early 2020s). The receptor library was made with the immunoSEQ multiplex PCR assay. TCRdb obtained this table from immuneACCESS and retained in-frame rearrangements with V and J assigned. These tables miss some clones; where compared with another copy, unresolved V genes account for less than half of the shortfall, and the remainder is unexplained. The sample table holds roughly 2 million clones, of which 85% to 95% were seen once. Roughly 1.1% of the sample is taken by the ten largest. CD8 naive samples were CD45RO-negative cells positively selected for CCR7, giving a CD45RA+CCR7+ population that excluded TemRA cells. The material sequenced was naive CD8+ T cells sorted from blood. The intended sense of this specimen's cell subset or site label: CD45RA+CCR7+. These receptors all stem from a man aged 18 to 29 in good health.

Regarding this clone: The identical CDR3 is also encoded by other nucleotide sequences in the sample. The chain uses TRBV6-5 and TRBJ1-1; D remains unclear. The length of the CDR3 is 12 residues. Germline assignment: CDR1 MNHEY and CDR2 SVGAGI. Trimming cost V 3 bases and J 6 bases, with 8 bases left between them. The CDR3 here is CASSYRGSEAFF. The CDR3 coding sequence is TGTGCCAGCAGTTATCGGGGATCTGAAGCTTTCTTT.

The V and J genes are TRBV6-6 and TRBJ2-7; 11 bases line up with TRBD2. The CDR3 spans 14 residues. The V gene end was trimmed by 8 bases and the J gene end by 3 bases; junction bases not matched to a gene: 6. Germline assignment: CDR1 MNHNY and CDR2 SVGAGI (reference sequence). The DNA for the CDR3 is TGTGCCAGCGGACCGACTAGCGGGAACTACGAGCAGTACTTC. Translated: CASGPTSGNYEQYF.

CDR3 sequence (DNA): TGTGCCAGCAGTTTAGCAAGCGGAGGCGACTATGGCTACACCTTC. Translation: CASSLASGGDYGYTF. The gene calls are TRBV27 and TRBJ1-2; D is undetermined. Germline-derived CDR1 and CDR2 are MNHEY and SMNVEV (reference sequence). Trimming stripped 2 bases from V and 3 bases from J, with 13 bases between. The CDR3 is 15 residues long.

This sequence joins TRBV9 and TRBJ1-3; D is unclear. CDR1 is SGDLS and CDR2 is YYNGEE in the germline V gene. The V and J ends lost 0 bases and 6 bases respectively, with 16 bases between them. The CDR3 loop spans 16 amino acids. CDR3 amino acids: CASSVADAGAENTIYF. The CDR3 DNA sequence: TGTGCCAGCAGCGTAGCCGACGCGGGAGCGGAAAACACCATATATTTT.

The chain recombines TRBV5-8 with TRBJ2-7; the match to TRBD2 covers 15 bases. J gave up 2 bases and V 9 bases, and 9 bases lay outside the gene matches. Germline values: CDR1 SGHTS, CDR2 YDEGEE. This CDR3 has 16 amino acids. CDR3 DNA: TGTGCCACCTCTCTTGGGACTAGCGGGAGGACCTACGAGCAGTACTTC. This gives the protein CATSLGTSGRTYEQYF.

The CDR3 nucleotides are TGTGCCAGCAGCTTAGCGTCCGCAGGGGGTGGGACAGATACGCAGTATTTT. Protein sequence: CASSLASAGGGTDTQYF. The rearrangement uses TRBV7-8 and TRBJ2-3; TRBD1 aligns across 7 bases. The CDR3 totals 17 residues. V shed 0 bases and J 3 bases; nucleotides not matched to a gene: 9. Per the germline V gene, CDR1 is SGHVS and CDR2 is FQNEAQ.